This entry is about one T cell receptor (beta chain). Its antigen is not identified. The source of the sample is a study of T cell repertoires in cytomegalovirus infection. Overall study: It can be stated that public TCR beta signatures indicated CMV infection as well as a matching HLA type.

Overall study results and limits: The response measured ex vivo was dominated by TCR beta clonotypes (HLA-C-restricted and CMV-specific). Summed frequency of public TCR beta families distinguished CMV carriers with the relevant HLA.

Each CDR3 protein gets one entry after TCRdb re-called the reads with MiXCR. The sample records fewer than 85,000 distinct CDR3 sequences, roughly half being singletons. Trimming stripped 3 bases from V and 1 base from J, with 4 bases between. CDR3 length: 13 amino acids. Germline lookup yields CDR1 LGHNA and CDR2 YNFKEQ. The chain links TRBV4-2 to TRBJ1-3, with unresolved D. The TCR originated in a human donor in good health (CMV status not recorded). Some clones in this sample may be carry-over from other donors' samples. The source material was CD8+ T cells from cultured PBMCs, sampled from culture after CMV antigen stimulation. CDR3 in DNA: TGTGCCAGCAGCCACTCTTCTGGAAACACCATATATTTT. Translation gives CASSHSSGNTIYF.